This T cell receptor beta chain was profiled in a study of blood T cell repertoires in COVID-19. Germline V lookup: CDR1 MNHEY, CDR2 SVGEGT. The junction had 7 bases not matched to a gene; V was cut back by 6 bases and J by 3 bases. This CDR3 has 14 residues. Patients in Seattle were enrolled during active infection, then followed longitudinally. Some clones are missing from TCRdb's copy, which holds only in-frame ones; the method was immunoSEQ multiplex PCR. The sample has roughly 350,000 clones, about 88% seen once; the top ten hold just under 7.5%. The V call is TRBV6-2 or TRBV6-3, the J call TRBJ2-5, with TRBD1 identical over 7 bases. Sequencing input: peripheral blood. This TCR came from a woman in her seventies with COVID-19, enrolled during active disease. CDR3 in amino acids: CASSPLGTEETQYF. The CDR3 region has the DNA TGTGCCAGCAGCCCTCTCGGGACAGAAGAGACCCAGTACTTC.